Following are 7 T cell receptor beta chains from one sample sequenced in a study of blood T cell repertoires in COVID-19. Only in-frame clones appear in the TCRdb table, and some are missing; sequencing was by immunoSEQ multiplex PCR. The table lists approximately 200,000 clones, about 90% of them singletons. Sequenced material: PBMCs or T cells enriched from blood (not recorded which). These TCRs come from a man aged 30 to 39 who had recovered from COVID-19.

The gene calls are TRBV10-2 and TRBJ1-5; 7 nucleotides agree with TRBD1. The CDR3 totals 14 residues. CDR1 and CDR2 (germline): WSHSY, SAAADI. V lost 2 bases and J lost 4; bases outside the gene matches: 2. CDR3 DNA sequence: TGCGCCAGCAGTGAGATGGACAGGAATCAGCCCCAGCATTTT. Protein product: CASSEMDRNQPQHF.

The chain couples TRBV7-2 to TRBJ2-1; 12 bases line up with TRBD2. The ends lost 4 bases at V and 7 bases at J; junction bases unmatched: 8. In germline, CDR1 is SGHTA, CDR2 FQGNSA. This CDR3 is built from 16 residues. The CDR3: CASSWASGGAVNEQFF. CDR3 sequence (DNA): TGTGCCAGCAGCTGGGCTAGCGGGGGGGCCGTTAATGAGCAGTTCTTC.

The genes are TRBV10-2 and TRBJ2-4; TRBD2 agrees at 8 bases. J gave up 6 bases and V 8 bases, and 18 bases lay outside the gene matches. The CDR3 length is 17 residues. Germline V gene lookup returns CDR1 WSHSY and CDR2 SAAADI. The chain's CDR3 is CASWPSGRGREGNIQYF. CDR3 nucleotides: TGCGCCAGCTGGCCTAGCGGGCGCGGCCGCGAGGGAAACATTCAGTACTTC.

The table lists this clone with a count of one. The chain is built from TRBV3-1 (or the pseudogene TRBV3-2) and TRBJ2-2; D possibly corresponds to TRBD1 (5 bases). Trimming cost V 1 base and J 2 bases, with 8 bases left between them. The CDR3 covers 15 residues. Per germline, CDR1 LGHDT and CDR2 YNNKEL (reference sequence). The DNA of the CDR3 is TGTGCCAGCAGCCAAGGAACAGGAAACACCGGGGAGCTGTTTTTT. Protein sequence: CASSQGTGNTGELFF.

This clone was counted once. Here the CDR3 DNA reads TGTGCCATCAGCTCTCCCGGGACAGGGATTTCGGATGAGCAGTTCTTC. Amino acid sequence: CAISSPGTGISDEQFF. V is TRBV10-3 and J is TRBJ2-1; 9 bases are a match to TRBD1. This CDR3 contains 16 residues. Per germline, CDR1 ENHRY and CDR2 SYGVKD. V trimming: 6 bases; J trimming: 8 bases; junction bases outside the gene matches: 14.

The chain is built from TRBV6-5 and TRBJ2-5; TRBD1 matches at 8 bases. CDR1 and CDR2 (germline): MNHEY, SVGAGI. The CDR3 loop spans 14 amino acids. Trimming cost V 5 bases and J 3 bases; bases outside gene matches: 5. CDR3 in amino acids: CASSHRDRKETQYF. As DNA, the CDR3 is TGTGCCAGCAGTCACCGGGACAGGAAAGAGACCCAGTACTTC.

The chain uses TRBV28 and TRBJ2-7; tentative D call: TRBD1 (5 bases). The ends were cut back, 5 bases at V and 0 bases at J, with 14 bases in the middle. In germline, CDR1 is MDHEN, CDR2 SYDVKM. The CDR3 sequence is 15 residues long. Here the CDR3 reads CASSGDQGFSYEQYF. The DNA of the CDR3 is TGTGCCAGCAGTGGAGACCAGGGATTCTCCTACGAGCAGTACTTC.